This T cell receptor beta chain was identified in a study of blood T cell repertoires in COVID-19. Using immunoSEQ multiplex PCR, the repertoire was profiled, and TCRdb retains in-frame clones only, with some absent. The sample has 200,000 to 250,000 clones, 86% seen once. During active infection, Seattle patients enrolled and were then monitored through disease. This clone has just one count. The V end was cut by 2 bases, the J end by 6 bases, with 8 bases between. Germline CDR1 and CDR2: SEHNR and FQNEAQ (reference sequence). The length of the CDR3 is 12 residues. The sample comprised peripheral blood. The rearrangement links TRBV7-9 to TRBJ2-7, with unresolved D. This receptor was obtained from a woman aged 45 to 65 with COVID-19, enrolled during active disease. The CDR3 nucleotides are TGTGCCAGCAGCTTAATCTCGGGCGAGCAGTACTTC. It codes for CASSLISGEQYF.